This T cell receptor beta chain is drawn from a study of blood T cell repertoires in COVID-19. Produced via immunoSEQ multiplex PCR; TCRdb's table is partial and in-frame only. The sample records about 150,000 clones, around 80% being singletons. Trimming cost V 7 bases and J 3 bases; bases outside gene matches: 15. CDR1 is SNHLY, CDR2 FYNNEI, per germline. This CDR3 spans 18 amino acids. This clone came up a few times. The receptor was derived from a woman aged 45 to 65 who had recovered from COVID-19. V is TRBV2 and J is TRBJ1-6, with 7 bases identical to TRBD1. Material for sequencing was PBMCs or T cells enriched from blood (not recorded which). CDR3 sequence: CASNDGYRDSFYNSPLHF. Here the CDR3 DNA reads TGTGCCAGCAACGACGGCTACCGGGACAGCTTCTATAATTCACCCCTCCACTTT.